Following are 3 T cell receptor beta chains from one sample sequenced in a study of long-term antiretroviral therapy in people with HIV. Investigators performed immunoSEQ version v3.0 at survey level. Libraries were prepared by immunoSEQ multiplex PCR; TCRdb keeps only in-frame clonotypes and omits some of them. The table lists about 38,000 clones, 75% to 90% of them singletons, with roughly 5% in the top ten. The sample consisted of unsorted PBMCs, taken 1.5 years after starting antiretroviral therapy. The receptors were gathered from a man aged 18 to 29 with HIV.

This chain links TRBV7-6 with TRBJ2-7; 7 bases are a match to TRBD2. The V gene end was trimmed by 1 base and the J gene end by 7 bases; junction bases not matched to a gene: 10. There are 15 residues in the CDR3. Germline V gene data show CDR1 as SGHVS and CDR2 as FNYEAQ. The CDR3 DNA reads as TGTGCCAGCAGCTTAGTCGATGCGGGAGCTGGGGAGCAGTACTTC. It encodes CASSLVDAGAGEQYF. The whole variable domain, remainder taken from reference TRBV7-6 and TRBJ2-7, is GAGVSQSPRYKVTKRGQDVALRCDPISGHVSLYWYRQALGQGPEFLTYFNYEAQQDKSGLPNDRFSAERPEGSISTLTIQRTEQRDSAMYRCASSLVDAGAGEQYFGPGTRLTVT.

The chain has TRBV27 and TRBJ2-3; 8 bases fit TRBD2. CDR1 MNHEY and CDR2 SMNVEV come from the germline V gene (reference sequence). With 2 bases clipped from V and 3 bases from J, the junction kept 4 bases outside the gene matches. The CDR3 consists of 15 residues. The CDR3 DNA reads as TGTGCCAGCAGTTTAAGCGGGAGTTGGACAGATACGCAGTATTTT. Its protein is CASSLSGSWTDTQYF.

The chain recombines TRBV4-2 with TRBJ1-2, with TRBD1 identical over 11 bases. Looked up from germline, CDR1 is LGHNA and CDR2 is YNFKEQ. With V trimmed by 4 bases and J by 7 bases, 5 bases remained unmatched. The length of the CDR3 is 14 residues. Here the CDR3 DNA reads TGTGCCAGCAGCCGAGGACAGGGGGCTGGTGGCTACACCTTC. Amino acids: CASSRGQGAGGYTF.